This TCR beta chain was retrieved from a study of cytomegalovirus exposure and HLA in healthy donors. The CDR3 totals 14 residues. Germline CDR1 reads MDHEN; CDR2 reads SYDVKM. V lost 8 bases to trimming and J lost 8 bases, with 21 bases between them. Regarding donors, all were healthy bone marrow donors. PCR involved 60 Vbeta and 13 Jbeta primers. Repertoires were generated with immunoSEQ multiplex PCR, while TCRdb's copy carries only in-frame clones and drops some. The data contain over 150,000 clones, 80% of them seen just once; the ten biggest clones take up 1%. The TCR originated in a woman aged 45-65 years in good health and CMV-seropositive. Material for sequencing was PBMCs. This sequence joins TRBV28 and TRBJ1-2; perhaps TRBD1 as D (6 bases). CDR3 DNA sequence: TGTGCCAGCGTACCCGGAGGGGGGGTGGGCGGCTACACCTTC. It yields the protein CASVPGGGVGGYTF.